One T cell receptor (beta chain) is described in this entry. The data were taken from a study of blood T cell repertoires in COVID-19. Study summary: Material from acute and convalescent COVID-19 was sourced from the United States, Italy and Spain. Sources were T cells, B-cell-depleted T cells, or PBMCs; the material itself was cDNA or gDNA.

Original handling: Reference gene primer amplification gave nucleated cell count estimates. Sequenced by immunoSEQ multiplex PCR; TCRdb stores in-frame clones only, minus some. The DNA was the basis for D and trimming; V, J and clone size are from that table. The sample has a few hundred thousand clones, roughly nine tenths seen once. The CDR3 consists of 15 residues. Germline CDR1 GTSNPN, CDR2 SVGIG (reference sequence). Trimming removed 2 bases at V and 0 bases at J, with 10 bases between. This chain connects TRBV30 to TRBJ1-4; D is possibly TRBD1 (5 bases). The source of this sequence is a woman aged 45-59 years who had recovered from COVID-19. Sequences were obtained from peripheral blood. CDR3 amino acids: CAWSKPGPTNEKLFF. As DNA, the CDR3 is TGTGCCTGGAGTAAACCAGGGCCAACTAATGAAAAACTGTTTTTT.